This T cell receptor beta chain was sequenced in a study of blood T cell repertoires in COVID-19. Sequenced by immunoSEQ multiplex PCR; TCRdb stores in-frame clones only, minus some. The sample carries 150,000 to 200,000 clones, around 93% recorded once. V was pared by 0 bases and J by 5 bases, with 2 bases of the junction left unmatched. This CDR3 has 14 amino acids. Germline assignment: CDR1 MNHEY and CDR2 SMNVEV (reference sequence). This TCR was recovered from a woman in her 50s with acute or convalescent COVID-19. The source material was peripheral blood. V and J are TRBV27 and TRBJ1-1; TRBD1 matches 8 bases. Written as DNA, the CDR3 is TGTGCCAGCAGTTTATCCCAGGGGGCGACTGAAGCTTTCTTT. The encoded protein is CASSLSQGATEAFF.